This T cell receptor (beta chain) was found in a study of OX40 agonist ivuxolimab in advanced cancers. For the study in its entirety: Ivuxolimab, which targeted the costimulatory receptor OX40 (CD134), was an agonistic, fully human IgG2 monoclonal antibody. In the dose-escalation cohort, roughly 80% of patients were male, and the mean age was roughly 60 years, with a range of about 23 to 80. Intravenous ivuxolimab was administered to patients every 2 weeks at six dose levels: 0.01, 0.1, 0.3, 1.5, 3 and 10 mg/kg. The paper describes the monotherapy dose-escalation part (N of about 47 patients) of the phase I trial of ivuxolimab. Three dose-escalation patients achieved partial responses, one with hepatocellular carcinoma and two with cutaneous melanoma. Among the 50 to 55 dose-escalation patients, approximately 20 had hepatocellular carcinoma, approximately 15 melanoma, 9 renal cell carcinoma and 9 head and neck cancer. The point of sequencing TCRbeta in the periphery was to test whether ivuxolimab changed TCR sequence diversity and drove clonal T-cell expansion. Prior anti-PD-1, anti-PD-L1 or anti-CTLA-4 therapy was permitted, and checkpoint inhibitors had been received by roughly 42% of dose-escalation patients.

What the authors observed across the whole study: Low levels of normalized T-cell clonal expansion were also seen in some patients who did not respond. After ivuxolimab, expanded clones were on average more numerous among CD8+ T cells than among CD4+ T cells. The antigen specificity of the clonally expanded peripheral T cells was not determined. In the 0.1-3.0 mg/kg groups, partial responders had among the lowest normalized peripheral clonal expansion, particularly in CD8+ T cells. At doses of 0.1 to 3.0 mg/kg, clonal expansion of both CD4+ and CD8+ T cells in blood was seen between baseline and week 6.

The trial excluded patients who had a history of autoimmune disease or who were on systemic immunosuppression. Peripheral blood for TCR sequencing was collected from all dose cohorts at baseline, on cycle 4 day 1, and on cycle 7 day 1. The samples were drawn from a first-in-human, open-label, multicenter phase I dose-escalation trial of ivuxolimab. Adults with locally advanced or metastatic melanoma, renal cell, hepatocellular, or head and neck squamous cell carcinoma were enrolled in the trial. CD4+ and CD8+ T cells were sorted separately from peripheral blood before TCR sequencing. A note on this clone: What this receptor recognizes is not known. Within one base of it there is no much larger clone, and no base qualities were kept.

Compared with germline, V lacks 6 bases and J lacks 8 bases; bases without a gene match: 13. Its CDR3 holds 14 amino acids, cysteine through phenylalanine. The only DNA kept is the CDR3, 42 bases in frame from the first base. From the germline V gene, CDR1 is SGHRS and CDR2 is YFSETQ. For sequencing of the TCRbeta CDR3 region, genomic DNA was extracted from the sorted cells. The immunoSEQ Assay was used for sequencing of TCRbeta CDR3 regions. In its TCRdb copy, this immuneACCESS table keeps in-frame sequences only and misses some clones. Where compared with another copy, unresolved V genes explain less than half of these, and the others have no known cause. This sample gives about 150,000 clones in total; approximately 94% of them show up just once. Under 1.3% of the sample is held by the ten biggest clonotypes.

The chain couples TRBV5-1 to TRBJ1-2, with 7 bases matching TRBD1. The sequence came from an adult with an advanced solid tumor such as melanoma, head and neck, liver or kidney cancer. The material was CD4+ or CD8+ T cells sorted from blood, obtained in a trial of the OX40 agonist ivuxolimab. At the DNA level, the sequence is TGCGCCAGCACCTCCATCCAGGGGGATTCAGGCTACACCTTC. Its protein product is CASTSIQGDSGYTF.